A selection of T cell receptor beta chains follows, all from one sample in a study of technical replicates of blood from a handful of donors. Data came from immunoSEQ multiplex PCR; TCRdb stores just in-frame clones and leaves some out. The table includes fewer than 20,000 clones, about four fifths detected once. The sample consisted of PBMCs. Receptors originate from a human donor in good health. Some clones in this sample may be carry-over from other donors' samples. Both conserved end residues are part of each CDR3. A D gene is named only where the DNA matches it firmly. Part of the rows lack a size; the others show once, few, many or a class for expanded clones.

D gene | clone size | J gene | V gene | CDR3 DNA | CDR3 protein
TRBD2 | NA | TRBJ2-1 | TRBV5-1 | TGCGCCAGCAGCTTGGGACTAGCGGATTACAATGAGCAGTTCTTC | CASSLGLADYNEQFF
TRBD2 | NA | TRBJ2-2 | TRBV9 | TGTGCCAGCAGCCCGATGGGACTAGCGGGATTAGACACCGGGGAGCTGTTTTTT | CASSPMGLAGLDTGELFF
TRBD2 | NA | TRBJ2-2 | TRBV7-6 | TGTGCCAGCAGCTTTAGCGGGAGTGTGATCGGGGAGCTGTTTTTT | CASSFSGSVIGELFF
NA | once | TRBJ1-5 | TRBV7-2 | TGTGCCAGCAGCTTTCTGGGCCTTATGAACAATCAGCCCCAGCATTTT | CASSFLGLMNNQPQHF
TRBD1 | NA | TRBJ1-4 | TRBV4-2 | TGTGCCAGCAGCCAAGGGGACAGTGATGAAGAACTGTTTTTT | CASSQGDSDEELFF
NA | few | TRBJ1-2 | TRBV5-6 | TGTGCCAGCAGCTTGAAGGCCTGGCAGCCAGCGTACTATGGCTACACCTTC | CASSLKAWQPAYYGYTF
NA | NA | TRBJ2-7 | TRBV14 | TGTGCCAGCAGCCAAAGACAGAACTACGAGCAGTACTTC | CASSQRQNYEQYF
TRBD2 | NA | TRBJ2-5 | TRBV7-9 | TGTGCCAGCAGCAGTCGTCCTAGCGGGTTCCAAGAGACCCAGTACTTC | CASSSRPSGFQETQYF
TRBD2 | NA | TRBJ2-1 | TRBV10-3 | TGTGCCATCAGTGAGGGGACTAGCGGGAGTATCTACAATGAGCAGTTCTTC | CAISEGTSGSIYNEQFF
TRBD1 | NA | TRBJ2-7 | TRBV5-1 | TGCGCCAGCAGCAACCGGGACAGGGCAACCTACGAGCAGTACTTC | CASSNRDRATYEQYF
TRBD2 | NA | TRBJ2-3 | TRBV29-1 | TGCAGCGTCTTGAACCCCCGGACTAGCGGGATTTCGGCAGATACGCAGTATTTT | CSVLNPRTSGISADTQYF
TRBD2 | NA | TRBJ2-3 | TRBV25-1 | TGTGCCAGCAGTGAATGGAGTAGCGGGGGCCCAGATACGCAGTATTTT | CASSEWSSGGPDTQYF
TRBD2 | NA | TRBJ2-1 | TRBV5-1 | TGCGCCAGCAGCTCGCAGACTAGCGGCTCCTACAATGAGCAGTTCTTC | CASSSQTSGSYNEQFF
TRBD1 | once | TRBJ1-5 | TRBV19 | TGTGCCAGTAGTGGACAGGATAGCAATCAGCCCCAGCATTTT | CASSGQDSNQPQHF
NA | NA | TRBJ1-1 | TRBV6-1 | TGTGCCAGCAGTGAAGTTTGGGGGGGGCGCAGGATGAACACTGAAGCTTTCTTT | CASSEVWGGRRMNTEAFF
NA | NA | TRBJ1-1 | TRBV7-2 | TGTGCCAGCAGCTTAGTCAGATGGTATGGGAACACTGAAGCTTTCTTT | CASSLVRWYGNTEAFF
TRBD1 | NA | TRBJ1-2 | TRBV4-1 | TGCGCCAGCAGCCAAGAAGGGGGGACAGGGAGAGGCTACACCTTC | CASSQEGGTGRGYTF
NA | NA | TRBJ2-7 | TRBV2 | TGTGCCAGCAGTTGGACAGCCTCCTACGAGCAGTACTTC | CASSWTASYEQYF
TRBD2 | NA | TRBJ2-5 | TRBV2 | TGTGCCAGCAGTGAAAGGTTCGAGCGGGGTCCGGTGGAGACCCAGTACTTC | CASSERFERGPVETQYF
NA | NA | TRBJ2-2 | TRBV15 | TGTGCCACCAGCAGAGTCTATTGGGGAGAAGTGGAGCTGTTTTTT | CATSRVYWGEVELFF
NA | NA | TRBJ2-3 | TRBV29-1 | TGCAGCGTTGGTCGGGAATATACGCAGTATTTT | CSVGREYTQYF
NA | NA | TRBJ1-6 | TRBV6-5 | TGTGCCAGCAGTTACTCCTCGGTCTCACCCCTCCACTTT | CASSYSSVSPLHF
TRBD2 | NA | TRBJ2-2 | TRBV7-2 | TGTGCCAGCAGCTTAGTAGCGGGAGGGGGGGAGCTGTTTTTT | CASSLVAGGGELFF
NA | NA | TRBJ2-1 | TRBV7-9 | TGTGCCAGCAGCTTAGTATACGGGAGCGACAATGAGCAGTTCTTC | CASSLVYGSDNEQFF